The TCR beta chain under discussion was sequenced for a study of T cell repertoires in cytomegalovirus infection. Across the whole study: Public TCR beta signatures marked donors with CMV infection and the matching HLA. Study results and limitations: Carriage of CMV together with the relevant HLA was identifiable through cumulative public TCR beta family frequency. CMV-specific TCR beta clonotypes restricted by HLA-C were the ones dominating the ex vivo response.

This CDR3 is 13 amino acids long. Germline values: CDR1 LNHDA, CDR2 SQIVND (reference sequence). The junction had 7 bases not matched to a gene; V was cut back by 9 bases and J by 8 bases. MiXCR, applied by TCRdb to the reads, yields one record per CDR3 protein. This sample has some 110,000 distinct CDR3 sequences; over 9.5% occur once, and the top ten carry 30% to 40%. This clonotype came up many times. What it binds is unknown. The chain carries TRBV19 and TRBJ2-2; 9 bases align to TRBD1. The sample comprised PBMCs, sequenced either directly or after in vitro stimulation (not recorded which). The origin of this receptor is a human donor in good health (CMV status not recorded). Some clones in this sample may be carry-over from other donors' samples. In DNA, the CDR3 is TGTGCCAGCAGAGGGACAGGGTGGGGGGAGCTGTTTTTT. It encodes CASRGTGWGELFF.